A selection of T cell receptor beta chains follows, all from one sample in a study of neurological immune-mediated disorders. TCRdb redid the calling of the 5' RACE reads with MiXCR, one entry per CDR3 protein. Of some 68,000 distinct CDR3 sequences listed, roughly 13% are singletons. Sequencing was carried out using PBMCs. All receptors derive from a female donor with HTLV-1-associated myelopathy (HAM/TSP). The CDR3 runs from the conserved cysteine through the conserved F or W. D genes are given only for firm matches. A clone size is listed for some rows: how often the clone was seen (once, few, many), or a class if it is expanded.

V,J,size,D,CDR3,DNA
TRBV6-1,TRBJ2-1,many,-,CASSESAYEQFF,TGTGCCAGCAGTGAATCCGCGTATGAGCAGTTCTTC
TRBV7-9,TRBJ2-2,many,-,CASSSLRYTGELFF,TGTGCCAGCAGCTCCCTAAGGTACACCGGGGAGCTGTTTTTT
TRBV4-2,TRBJ2-1,many,TRBD2,CASSQESGGAGEQFF,TGTGCCAGCAGCCAAGAAAGCGGGGGGGCAGGTGAGCAGTTCTTC
TRBV14,TRBJ2-7,many,-,CASSQGLEPLEQYF,TGTGCCAGCAGCCAAGGACTGGAACCTCTCGAGCAGTACTTC
TRBV28,TRBJ2-5,many,-,CASSLYRETQYF,TGTGCCAGCAGTTTGTACAGAGAGACCCAGTACTTC
TRBV28,TRBJ2-1,many,-,CASSSLRGHEQFF,TGTGCCAGCAGTTCCCTGAGGGGTCATGAGCAGTTCTTC
TRBV5-1,TRBJ1-1,many,TRBD1,CASSLVGTGSTEAFF,TGCGCCAGCAGCTTGGTGGGGACAGGGAGTACTGAAGCTTTCTTT
TRBV7-9,TRBJ2-1,many,-,CASSPTSNEQFF,TGTGCCAGCAGCCCCACTAGTAATGAGCAGTTCTTC
TRBV20-1,TRBJ1-1,many,-,CSARVRGGEAFF,TGCAGTGCTAGAGTTAGGGGTGGGGAAGCTTTCTTT
TRBV7-2,TRBJ2-7,many,-,CASRSTIGAGNYEQYF,TGTGCCAGCAGATCTACCATCGGGGCAGGTAACTACGAGCAGTACTTC
TRBV5-6,TRBJ2-6,many,TRBD1,CASSSLDRASNVLTF,TGTGCCAGCAGCTCGCTGGACAGGGCCTCCAACGTCCTGACTTTC
TRBV20-1,TRBJ2-6,many,-,CSAYKLTGANVLTF,TGCAGTGCCTACAAGTTAACTGGGGCCAACGTCCTGACTTTC
TRBV20-1,TRBJ1-2,many,-,CSASLMRGEGDGYTF,TGCAGTGCTAGTCTAATGAGGGGTGAGGGGGATGGCTACACCTTC
TRBV6-1,TRBJ2-7,-,-,CSSRARDTGLGF,TGTTCTAGCAGGGCGAGGGACACCGGCCTGGGCTTC
TRBV20-1,TRBJ2-7,few,-,CSARRGTGTYEQYF,TGCAGTGCTAGGAGGGGTACAGGAACCTACGAGCAGTACTTC
TRBV12-3/TRBV12-4,TRBJ2-7,once,-,CASSLPNRGLYEQYF,TGTGCCAGCAGCCTCCCCAATCGGGGGCTCTACGAGCAGTACTTC
TRBV28,TRBJ1-2,many,-,CASSPGTNYGYTF,TGTGCCAGCAGTCCCGGGACTAACTATGGCTACACCTTC
TRBV5-1,TRBJ2-2,many,-,CASSFQGGSTGELFF,TGCGCCAGCAGCTTCCAAGGAGGGAGCACCGGGGAGCTGTTTTTT
TRBV7-2,TRBJ2-7,-,-,CASSFYICSAREGSPGNEQYF,-
TRBV20-1,TRBJ2-4,many,TRBD2,CSASPPSGAAKNIQYF,TGCAGTGCTAGCCCCCCTAGCGGGGCGGCCAAAAACATTCAGTACTTC
TRBV28,TRBJ2-7,few,-,CASSSAGRDSYEQYF,TGTGCCAGCAGTTCGGCAGGGCGGGACTCCTACGAGCAGTACTTC
TRBV19,TRBJ2-7,-,TRBD1,CASSIYRGSYEQYF,TGTGCCAGTAGTATTTACAGGGGCTCCTACGAGCAGTACTTC
TRBV2,TRBJ1-2,many,TRBD1,CASTQPDRVGGYTF,TGTGCCAGCACCCAACCAGACAGGGTCGGTGGCTACACCTTC
TRBV28,TRBJ2-3,-,TRBD2,CARAGGPTDTQYF,TGTGCCAGAGCGGGGGGACCCACAGATACGCAGTATTTT
TRBV5-1,TRBJ2-7,many,-,CASSLVLLASSYEQYF,TGCGCCAGCAGCTTGGTACTTCTGGCGTCCTCCTACGAGCAGTACTTC
TRBV5-6,TRBJ1-2,-,TRBD1,CASSFGTGQNTF,TGTGCCAGCAGCTTTGGGACAGGACAGAACACCTTC
TRBV20-1,TRBJ1-1,many,-,CSAIQGLNTEAFF,TGCAGTGCTATACAGGGTTTGAACACTGAAGCTTTCTTT
TRBV10-2,TRBJ2-5,many,-,CAITGGLGETQYF,TGCGCCATTACGGGGGGCCTGGGAGAGACCCAGTACTTC
TRBV4-1,TRBJ2-3,-,TRBD2,CASSQPTRSGGSTDTQYF,TGCGCCAGCAGCCAACCTACCCGTAGCGGGGGAAGCACAGATACACAGTATTTT
TRBV12-3/TRBV12-4,TRBJ2-3,many,TRBD2,CASSPAGGSTDTQYF,TGTGCCAGCAGTCCAGCGGGGGGGAGCACAGATACGCAGTATTTT
TRBV28,TRBJ2-3,many,TRBD2,CASSSSASGGFPDTQYF,TGTGCCAGCAGTTCTTCCGCTAGCGGGGGGTTTCCGGATACGCAGTATTTT
TRBV7-3,TRBJ2-2,many,TRBD2,CASSLNSGGTGELFF,TGTGCCAGCAGCTTGAATAGCGGGGGCACCGGGGAGCTGTTTTTT
TRBV7-9,TRBJ1-4,many,-,CASSLYTLAGEKLFF,TGTGCCAGCAGCCTTTACACCTTGGCCGGGGAAAAACTGTTTTTT
TRBV10-3,TRBJ2-3,many,-,CAISEEDTQYF,TGTGCCATCAGTGAAGAAGATACGCAGTATTTT
TRBV20-1,TRBJ1-2,many,-,CSAITGAEGYTF,TGCAGTGCCATCACAGGTGCTGAGGGCTACACCTTC
TRBV25-1,TRBJ2-3,many,-,CASSGDTDTQYF,TGTGCCAGCAGTGGAGACACAGATACGCAGTATTTT